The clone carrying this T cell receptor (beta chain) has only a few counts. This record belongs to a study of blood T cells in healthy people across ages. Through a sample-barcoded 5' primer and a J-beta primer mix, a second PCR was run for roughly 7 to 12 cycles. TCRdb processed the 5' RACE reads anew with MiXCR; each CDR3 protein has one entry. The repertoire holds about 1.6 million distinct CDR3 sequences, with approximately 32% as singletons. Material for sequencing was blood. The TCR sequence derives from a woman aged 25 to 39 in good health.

CDR3 protein: CASSFFRTGSYEQYF. As DNA, the CDR3 is TGTGCCAGCAGTTTCTTTAGGACAGGGTCCTACGAGCAGTACTTC. V gene TRBV27 combines with J gene TRBJ2-7; 8 bases agree with TRBD1. Unmatched junction bases numbered 5, after V lost 3 bases and J lost 1 base. Germline CDR1 reads MNHEY; CDR2 reads SMNVEV (reference sequence). This CDR3 has 15 residues.